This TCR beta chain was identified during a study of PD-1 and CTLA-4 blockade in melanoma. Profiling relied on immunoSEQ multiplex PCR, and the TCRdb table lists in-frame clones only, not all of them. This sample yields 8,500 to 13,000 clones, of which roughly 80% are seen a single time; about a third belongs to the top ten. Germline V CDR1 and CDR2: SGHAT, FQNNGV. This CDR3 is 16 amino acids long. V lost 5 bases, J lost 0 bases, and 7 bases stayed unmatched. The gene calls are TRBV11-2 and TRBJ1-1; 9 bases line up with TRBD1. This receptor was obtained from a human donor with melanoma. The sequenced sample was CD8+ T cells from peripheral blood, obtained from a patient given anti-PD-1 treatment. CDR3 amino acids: CASSKGTGFMNTEAFF. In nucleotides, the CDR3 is TGTGCCAGCAGCAAGGGGACAGGGTTTATGAACACTGAAGCTTTCTTT.